This TCR beta chain was found in a study of control samples from healthy donors and cancer patients. The CDR3 length is 15 residues. Unmatched junction bases numbered 7, after V lost 5 bases and J lost 3 bases. CDR1 and CDR2 (germline): SGHTA, FQGNSA. This table comes from immunoSEQ multiplex PCR, and its TCRdb copy is limited to in-frame clones, with some not included. The sample includes about 150,000 clones, about 94% seen only once; the top ten take around 2.4%. Sequenced sample: blood. The chain has TRBV7-2 and TRBJ2-7, with TRBD1 matching 10 bases. This TCR was recovered from a man aged 50 to 59 in good health. The CDR3: CASSLGTGDIYEQYF. In DNA, the CDR3 is TGTGCCAGCAGCCTGGGGACAGGGGACATCTACGAGCAGTACTTC.